One sample yielded the 3 T cell receptor beta chains listed below, sequenced in a study of cytomegalovirus exposure and HLA in healthy donors. The primer mix had 60 Vbeta and 13 Jbeta primers. Method: immunoSEQ multiplex PCR; TCRdb's copy keeps in-frame clones and lacks some. The table includes some 110,000 clones, over 12% detected once. The source material was PBMCs. These receptors originate from a female donor in good health and CMV-seronegative.

The CDR3: CASSLQGSEAFF. The CDR3 DNA reads TGTGCCAGCAGCTTGCAGGGCTCTGAAGCTTTCTTT. The chain is built from TRBV7-8 and TRBJ1-1, with D possibly TRBD1 on 5 matching bases. This CDR3 region has 12 residues. CDR1 SGHVS and CDR2 FQNEAQ come from the germline V gene. Trimming removed 3 bases at V and 6 bases at J, with 8 bases between. Complete variable domain (other parts from reference TRBV7-8 and TRBJ1-1): GAGVSQSPRYKVAKRGQDVALRCDPISGHVSLFWYQQALGQGPEFLTYFQNEAQLDKSGLPSDRFFAERPEGSVSTLKIQRTQQEDSAVYLCASSLQGSEAFFGQGTRLTVV.

The chain joins TRBV7-8 to TRBJ2-3; 9 nucleotides agree with TRBD2. Germline trimming cut 4 bases from V and 5 bases from J; bases unmatched to any gene: 10. This CDR3 has 16 residues. Germline lookup yields CDR1 SGHVS and CDR2 FQNEAQ. The CDR3 reads CASSSLAGGGRDTQYF. CDR3 coding DNA: TGTGCCAGCAGCTCCCTTGCGGGGGGGGGAAGAGATACGCAGTATTTT.

The V call is TRBV29-1, the J call TRBJ2-7; TRBD2 matches 7 bases. Germline CDR1 reads SQVTM; CDR2 reads ANQGSEA. V dropped 5 bases and J dropped 2; count of bases not matched to a gene: 3. The CDR3 consists of 12 residues. The CDR3 region has the DNA TGCAGCGTTCTCCTAGCGGCCTACGAGCAGTACTTC. As protein: CSVLLAAYEQYF.